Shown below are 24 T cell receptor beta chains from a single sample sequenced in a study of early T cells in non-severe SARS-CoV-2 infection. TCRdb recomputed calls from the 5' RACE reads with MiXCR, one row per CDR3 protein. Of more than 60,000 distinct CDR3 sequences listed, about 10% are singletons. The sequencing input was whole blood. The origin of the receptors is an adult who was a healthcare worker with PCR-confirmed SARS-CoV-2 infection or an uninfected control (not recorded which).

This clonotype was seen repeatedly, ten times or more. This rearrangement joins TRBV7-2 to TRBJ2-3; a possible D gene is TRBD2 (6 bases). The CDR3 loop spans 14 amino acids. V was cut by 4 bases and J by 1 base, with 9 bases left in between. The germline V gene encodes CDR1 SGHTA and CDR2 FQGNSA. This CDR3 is CASSSGLRTDTQYF. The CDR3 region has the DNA TGTGCCAGCAGCTCGGGACTCCGCACAGATACGCAGTATTTT. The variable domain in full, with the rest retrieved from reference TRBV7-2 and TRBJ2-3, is GAGVSQSPSNKVTEKGKDVELRCDPISGHTALYWYRQSLGQGLEFLIYFQGNSAPDKSGLPSDRFSAERTGGSVSTLTIQRTQQEDSAVYLCASSSGLRTDTQYFGPGTRLTVL.

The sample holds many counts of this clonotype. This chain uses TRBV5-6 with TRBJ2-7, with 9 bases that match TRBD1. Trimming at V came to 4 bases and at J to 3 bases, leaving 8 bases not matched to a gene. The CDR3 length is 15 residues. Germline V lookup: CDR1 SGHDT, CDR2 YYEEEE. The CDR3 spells CASSGAGTGYYEQYF. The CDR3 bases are TGTGCCAGCAGCGGTGCGGGGACAGGGTACTACGAGCAGTACTTC.

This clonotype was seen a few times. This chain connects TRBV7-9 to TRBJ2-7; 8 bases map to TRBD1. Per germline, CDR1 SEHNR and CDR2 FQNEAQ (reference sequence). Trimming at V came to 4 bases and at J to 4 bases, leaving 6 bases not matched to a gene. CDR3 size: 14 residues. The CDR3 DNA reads TGTGCCAGCAGCTCCGGGGACAGGTTGTACGAGCAGTACTTC. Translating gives CASSSGDRLYEQYF.

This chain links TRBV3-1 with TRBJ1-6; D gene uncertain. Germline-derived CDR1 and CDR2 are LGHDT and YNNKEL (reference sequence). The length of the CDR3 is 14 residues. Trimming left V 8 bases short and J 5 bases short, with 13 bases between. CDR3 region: CASAAVPDNSPLHF. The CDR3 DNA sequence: TGTGCCAGCGCTGCTGTACCTGATAATTCACCCCTCCACTTT.

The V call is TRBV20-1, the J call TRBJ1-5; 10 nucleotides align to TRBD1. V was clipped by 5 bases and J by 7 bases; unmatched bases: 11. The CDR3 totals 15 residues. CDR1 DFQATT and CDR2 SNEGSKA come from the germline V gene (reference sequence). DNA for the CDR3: TGCAGTGCTCACGGAATGGGGACAGGGGTCCAGCCCCAGCATTTT. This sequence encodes CSAHGMGTGVQPQHF.

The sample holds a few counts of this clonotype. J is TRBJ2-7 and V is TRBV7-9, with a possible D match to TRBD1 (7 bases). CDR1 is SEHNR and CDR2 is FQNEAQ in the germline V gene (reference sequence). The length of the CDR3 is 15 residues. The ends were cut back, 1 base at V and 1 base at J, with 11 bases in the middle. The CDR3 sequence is CASSLVAGGSYEQYF. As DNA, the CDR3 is TGTGCCAGCAGCTTAGTCGCAGGGGGGTCCTACGAGCAGTACTTC.

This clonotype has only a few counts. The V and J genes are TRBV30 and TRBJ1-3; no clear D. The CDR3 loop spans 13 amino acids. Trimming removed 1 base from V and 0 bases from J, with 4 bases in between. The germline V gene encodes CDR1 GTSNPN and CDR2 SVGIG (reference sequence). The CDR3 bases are TGTGCCTGGAGTGACTTCTCTGGAAACACCATATATTTT. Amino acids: CAWSDFSGNTIYF.

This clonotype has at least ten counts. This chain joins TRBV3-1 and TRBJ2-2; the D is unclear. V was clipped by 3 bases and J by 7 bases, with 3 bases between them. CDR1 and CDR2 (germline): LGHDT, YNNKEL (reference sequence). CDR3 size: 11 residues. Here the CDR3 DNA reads TGTGCCAGCAGCCAGGTCGGGGAGCTGTTTTTT. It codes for CASSQVGELFF.

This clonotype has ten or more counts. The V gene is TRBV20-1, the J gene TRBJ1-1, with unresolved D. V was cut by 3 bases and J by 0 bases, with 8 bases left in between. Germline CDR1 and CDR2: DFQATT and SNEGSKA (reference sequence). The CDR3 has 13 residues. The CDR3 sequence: CSASGQVNTEAFF. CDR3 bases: TGCAGTGCTAGTGGGCAGGTGAACACTGAAGCTTTCTTT.

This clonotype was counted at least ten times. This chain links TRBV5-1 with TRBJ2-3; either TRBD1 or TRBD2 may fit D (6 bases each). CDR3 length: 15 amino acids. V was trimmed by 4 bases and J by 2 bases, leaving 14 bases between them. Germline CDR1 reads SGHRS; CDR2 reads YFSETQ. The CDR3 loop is CASSLGGGYTDTQYF. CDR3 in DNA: TGCGCCAGCAGCCTGGGGGGCGGTTACACAGATACGCAGTATTTT. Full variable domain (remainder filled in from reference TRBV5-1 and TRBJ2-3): KAGVTQTPRYLIKTRGQQVTLSCSPISGHRSVSWYQQTPGQGLQFLFEYFSETQRNKGNFPGRFSGRQFSNSRSEMNVSTLELGDSALYLCASSLGGGYTDTQYFGPGTRLTVL.

The CDR3, as DNA: TGTGCCAGCAGGTCCTGGACTAGCGGGAGAAACGACGAGCAGTACTTC. Translating it yields CASRSWTSGRNDEQYF. This chain joins TRBV7-9 and TRBJ2-7; 13 bases map to TRBD2. This CDR3 spans 16 amino acids. J lost 5 bases, V lost 6 bases, and 10 bases had no gene match. The germline V gene has CDR1 SEHNR and CDR2 FQNEAQ (reference sequence).

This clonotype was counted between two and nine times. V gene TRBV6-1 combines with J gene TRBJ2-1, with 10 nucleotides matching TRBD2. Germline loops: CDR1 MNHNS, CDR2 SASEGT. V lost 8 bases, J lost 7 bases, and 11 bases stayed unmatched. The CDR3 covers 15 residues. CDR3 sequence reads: CASSLGASGGNEQFF. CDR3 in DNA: TGTGCCAGCTCCCTAGGGGCTAGCGGGGGTAATGAGCAGTTCTTC.

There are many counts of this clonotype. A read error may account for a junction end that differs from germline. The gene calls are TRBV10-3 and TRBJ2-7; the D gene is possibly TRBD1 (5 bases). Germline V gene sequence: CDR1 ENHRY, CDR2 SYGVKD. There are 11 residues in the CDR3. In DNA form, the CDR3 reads TGTGCCATCGGTGAAGGGGACGAGCAGTACTTC. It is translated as CAIGEGDEQYF.

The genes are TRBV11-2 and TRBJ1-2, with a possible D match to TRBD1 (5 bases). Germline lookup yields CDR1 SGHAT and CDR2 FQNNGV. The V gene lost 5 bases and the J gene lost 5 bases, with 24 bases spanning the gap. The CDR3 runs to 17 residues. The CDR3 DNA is TGTGCCAGCAGCCCTGAAGGGGTACGGGGTTTGTTTTATGGCTACACCTTC. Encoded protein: CASSPEGVRGLFYGYTF. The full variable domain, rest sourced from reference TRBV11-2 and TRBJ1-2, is EAGVAQSPRYKIIEKRQSVAFWCNPISGHATLYWYQQILGQGPKLLIQFQNNGVVDDSQLPKDRFSAERLKGVDSTLKIQPAKLEDSAVYLCASSPEGVRGLFYGYTFGSGTRLTVV.

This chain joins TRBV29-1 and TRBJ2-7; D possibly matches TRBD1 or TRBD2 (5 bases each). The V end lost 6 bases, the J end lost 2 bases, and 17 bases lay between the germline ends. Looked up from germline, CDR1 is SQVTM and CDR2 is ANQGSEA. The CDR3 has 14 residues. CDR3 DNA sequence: TGCAGCGTCTTCTCCAGGGACGGGACCTACGAGCAGTACTTC. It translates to CSVFSRDGTYEQYF.

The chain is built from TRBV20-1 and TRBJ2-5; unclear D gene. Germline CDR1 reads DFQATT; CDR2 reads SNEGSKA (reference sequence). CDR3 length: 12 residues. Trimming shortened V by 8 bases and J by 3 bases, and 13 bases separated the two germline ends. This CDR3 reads CSWGGGKETQYF. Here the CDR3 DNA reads TGCAGTTGGGGTGGTGGGAAAGAGACCCAGTACTTC.

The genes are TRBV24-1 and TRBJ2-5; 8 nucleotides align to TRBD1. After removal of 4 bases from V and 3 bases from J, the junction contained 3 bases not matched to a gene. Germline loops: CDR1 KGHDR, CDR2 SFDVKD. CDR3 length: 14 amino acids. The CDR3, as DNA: TGTGCCACCAGTGACCTGACAGGGGAAGAGACCCAGTACTTC. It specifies CATSDLTGEETQYF.

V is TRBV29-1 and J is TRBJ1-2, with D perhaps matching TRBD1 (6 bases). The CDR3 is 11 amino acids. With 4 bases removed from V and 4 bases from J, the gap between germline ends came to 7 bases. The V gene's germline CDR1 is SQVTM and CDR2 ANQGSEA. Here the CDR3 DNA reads TGCAGCGTTGGAGGGGGCTATGGCTACACCTTC. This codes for CSVGGGYGYTF.

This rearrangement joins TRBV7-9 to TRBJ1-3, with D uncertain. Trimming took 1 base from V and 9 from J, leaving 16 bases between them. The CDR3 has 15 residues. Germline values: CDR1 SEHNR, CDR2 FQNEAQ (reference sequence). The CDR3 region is CASSLVRGLESTIYF. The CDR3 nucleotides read TGTGCCAGCAGCTTAGTCCGGGGATTGGAAAGCACCATATATTTT.

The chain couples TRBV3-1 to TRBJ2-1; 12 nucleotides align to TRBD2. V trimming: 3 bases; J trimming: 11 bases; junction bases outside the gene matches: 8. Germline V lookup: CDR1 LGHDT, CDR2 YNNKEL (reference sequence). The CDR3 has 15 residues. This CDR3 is CASSQRASGRAKQFF. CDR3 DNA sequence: TGTGCCAGCAGCCAGCGGGCTAGCGGGAGGGCCAAGCAGTTCTTC.

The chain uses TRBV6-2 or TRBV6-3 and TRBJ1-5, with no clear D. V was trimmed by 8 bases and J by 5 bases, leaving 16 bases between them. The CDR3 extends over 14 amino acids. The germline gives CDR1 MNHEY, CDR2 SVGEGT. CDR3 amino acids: CASETASGDQPQHF. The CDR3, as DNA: TGTGCCAGCGAAACAGCTTCAGGCGATCAGCCCCAGCATTTT.

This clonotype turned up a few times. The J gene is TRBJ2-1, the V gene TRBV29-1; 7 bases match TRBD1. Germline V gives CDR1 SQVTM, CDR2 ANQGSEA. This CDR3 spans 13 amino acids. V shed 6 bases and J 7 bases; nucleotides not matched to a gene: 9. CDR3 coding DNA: TGCAGCGTAGGGGACAGCCAGGGGAATGAGCAGTTCTTC. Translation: CSVGDSQGNEQFF.

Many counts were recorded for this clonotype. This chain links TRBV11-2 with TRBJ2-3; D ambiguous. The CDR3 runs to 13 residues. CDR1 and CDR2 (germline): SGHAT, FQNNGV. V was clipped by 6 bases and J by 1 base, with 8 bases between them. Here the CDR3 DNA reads TGTGCCAGCAGTCGACCAGGCACAGATACGCAGTATTTT. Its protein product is CASSRPGTDTQYF.

The CDR3 DNA is TGCGCCAGCAGCTTGGGGGCAGGGAGCAATCAGCCCCAGCATTTT. It specifies CASSLGAGSNQPQHF. The chain carries TRBV5-1 and TRBJ1-5, with D maybe TRBD1 (5 bases). The germline V gene has CDR1 SGHRS and CDR2 YFSETQ. CDR3 length: 15 amino acids. V lost 0 bases, J lost 1 base, and 8 bases lay in between. The full variable domain, with the rest looked up from reference TRBV5-1 and TRBJ1-5, is KAGVTQTPRYLIKTRGQQVTLSCSPISGHRSVSWYQQTPGQGLQFLFEYFSETQRNKGNFPGRFSGRQFSNSRSEMNVSTLELGDSALYLCASSLGAGSNQPQHFGDGTRLSIL.